This T cell receptor (beta chain) was recorded in a study of T cell responses to AZD1222 COVID-19 vaccine. Germline V gene data show CDR1 as MNHEY and CDR2 as SVGAGI. CDR3 length: 14 amino acids. V was cut by 5 bases and J by 4 bases, with 12 bases left in between. Profiled with immunoSEQ multiplex PCR; TCRdb holds only in-frame clones, not every one. The top ten clones hold about 0.49% of a sample with roughly 170,000 clones, about 90% of them seen once. In regard to this clone: Its cognate antigen is unknown.

General study results and limits: Repertoire sampling happened only post peak T cell response. Reportedly, nearly half the spike-specific TCRs target unmutated variant regions.

The rearrangement joins TRBV6-5 to TRBJ1-3; no clear D gene. This specimen was peripheral blood, taken on day 0 of AZD1222 vaccination. The clonotype was recovered from an adult in good health. The CDR3 sequence is CASSNGVEGNTIYF. The CDR3, as DNA: TGTGCCAGCAGTAACGGAGTGGAGGGAAACACCATATATTTT.